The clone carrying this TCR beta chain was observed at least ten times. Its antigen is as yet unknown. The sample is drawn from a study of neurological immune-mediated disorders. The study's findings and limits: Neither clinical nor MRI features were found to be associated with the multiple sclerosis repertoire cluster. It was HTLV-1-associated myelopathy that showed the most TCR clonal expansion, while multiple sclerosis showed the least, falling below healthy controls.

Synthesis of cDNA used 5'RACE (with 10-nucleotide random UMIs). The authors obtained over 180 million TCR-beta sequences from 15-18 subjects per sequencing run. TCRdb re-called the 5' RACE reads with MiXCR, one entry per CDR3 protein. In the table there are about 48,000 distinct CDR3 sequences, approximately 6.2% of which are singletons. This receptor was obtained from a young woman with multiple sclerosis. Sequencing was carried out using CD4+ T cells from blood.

The CDR3 DNA is TGCGCCAGCAGCTTGGATCGCGGACGCTACAATGAGCAGTTCTTC. Translation: CASSLDRGRYNEQFF. The rearrangement links TRBV5-1 to TRBJ2-1; D call uncertain. V was pared by 0 bases and J by 3 bases, with 10 bases between. This CDR3 is built from 15 residues. CDR1 and CDR2 (germline): SGHRS, YFSETQ.